This T cell receptor (beta chain) is drawn from a study of blood T cell repertoires in COVID-19. The germline V gene has CDR1 MNHEY and CDR2 SVGEGT. The CDR3 is 15 amino acids. The ends were cut back, 4 bases at V and 5 bases at J, with 15 bases in the middle. Participants came from some 23 US areas, aged roughly 18 to 95 years. Participant-reported clinical history was the basis for cohort assignment. Source study methods: Reference gene primer amplification gave nucleated cell count estimates. Some clones are missing from TCRdb's copy, which holds only in-frame ones; the method was immunoSEQ multiplex PCR. The DNA gave D and trimming, while V, J and clone size come from that table. The data hold 250,000 to 300,000 clones, with just over 90% observed a single time.

The source of this sequence is a woman aged 40-49 years with acute COVID-19. The chain uses TRBV6-2 or TRBV6-3 and TRBJ1-5, with a tentative D call TRBD1 (5 bases). The specimen sequenced was PBMCs or T cells enriched from blood (not recorded which). The CDR3 DNA follows: TGTGCCAGCAGTTTCTTGGGGCAGGGTGATCAGCCCCAGCATTTT. This encodes CASSFLGQGDQPQHF.